One and the same sample provided the 11 T cell receptor beta chains below, sequenced in a study of T cell repertoires in cytomegalovirus infection. MiXCR, applied by TCRdb to the reads, yields one record per CDR3 protein. The sample lists about 220,000 distinct CDR3 sequences, less than 50% occurring once. No cognate antigen is known for these TCRs. The material sequenced was CD8+ T cells from cultured PBMCs, taken from culture after CMV antigen stimulation. Receptor source: a human donor in good health (CMV status not recorded). Some clones in this sample may be carry-over from other donors' samples.

This clonotype was seen at least ten times. The J gene is TRBJ2-5, the V gene TRBV11-2; D is undetermined. The germline gives CDR1 SGHAT, CDR2 FQNNGV. The CDR3 is 16 amino acids. Trimming removed 0 bases at V and 2 bases at J, with 13 bases between. In DNA form, the CDR3 reads TGTGCCAGCAGCTTAGACCCCCCACGGCCTCAAGAGACCCAGTACTTC. Its translation: CASSLDPPRPQETQYF.

The rearrangement uses TRBV27 and TRBJ2-7; D is undetermined. Looked up from germline, CDR1 is MNHEY and CDR2 is SMNVEV (reference sequence). V dropped 2 bases and J dropped 0 bases, with 11 bases sitting between them. This CDR3 is 15 amino acids long. The CDR3 nucleotides read TGTGCCAGCAGTTTAAAGCTAGTGGGCTCCTACGAGCAGTACTTC. This sequence encodes CASSLKLVGSYEQYF.

The V gene is TRBV28, the J gene TRBJ2-1; 10 nucleotides line up with TRBD2. CDR3 size: 20 residues. The V gene end was trimmed by 5 bases and the J gene end by 4 bases; junction bases not matched to a gene: 20. Germline V CDR1 and CDR2: MDHEN, SYDVKM. Written as DNA, the CDR3 is TGTGCCAGCAGTCTCCTTCCCGGGACTAGCGAGATCCCTTCATACAATGAGCAGTTCTTC. This gives the protein CASSLLPGTSEIPSYNEQFF.

The chain recombines TRBV3-1 with TRBJ2-5, with a tentative D call TRBD1 (6 bases). The V gene's germline CDR1 is LGHDT and CDR2 YNNKEL (reference sequence). The CDR3 runs 19 residues. The V and J ends lost 0 bases and 7 bases respectively, with 27 bases between them. CDR3 DNA: TGTGCCAGCAGCCAAGAAGGGGGAAACGGACACCAACAAGCAGCGACCCAGTACTTC. Translation: CASSQEGGNGHQQAATQYF.

The rearrangement uses TRBV27 and TRBJ2-2, with D uncertain. Germline V gene sequence: CDR1 MNHEY, CDR2 SMNVEV (reference sequence). V gave up 3 bases and J gave up 4 bases, with 12 bases separating them. The CDR3 covers 15 residues. CDR3 loop: CASSFFERGTGELFF. CDR3 nucleotide sequence: TGTGCCAGCAGTTTCTTCGAGCGAGGCACCGGGGAGCTGTTTTTT.

This clonotype appeared a few times. This rearrangement joins TRBV6-6 to TRBJ1-2; no definite D call. V gave up 6 bases and J gave up 8 bases, with 16 bases separating them. Germline V gene sequence: CDR1 MNHNY, CDR2 SVGAGI (reference sequence). The CDR3 is made up of 13 amino acids. Here the CDR3 DNA reads TGTGCCAGCAGCACCCCGTCATCTTGGGGCTACACCTTC. It translates to CASSTPSSWGYTF.

This clonotype was seen only once. The chain joins TRBV5-1 to TRBJ2-1; 9 positions agree with TRBD2. CDR1 and CDR2 from the germline V gene are SGHRS and YFSETQ. The junction had 2 bases not matched to a gene; V was cut back by 2 bases and J by 2 bases. The CDR3 loop spans 15 amino acids. The CDR3 loop reads CASSFTSGPYNEQFF. CDR3 nucleotides: TGCGCCAGCAGCTTTACTAGCGGGCCCTACAATGAGCAGTTCTTC. Full variable domain (outside the CDR3, taken from reference TRBV5-1 and TRBJ2-1): KAGVTQTPRYLIKTRGQQVTLSCSPISGHRSVSWYQQTPGQGLQFLFEYFSETQRNKGNFPGRFSGRQFSNSRSEMNVSTLELGDSALYLCASSFTSGPYNEQFFGPGTRLTVL.

The chain is built from TRBV27 and TRBJ2-7; TRBD1 matches at 8 bases. The V gene's germline CDR1 is MNHEY and CDR2 SMNVEV (reference sequence). Unmatched junction bases numbered 5, after V lost 0 bases and J lost 7 bases. The CDR3 is 14 residues long. CDR3 region: CASSLSSTGVEQYF. Here the CDR3 DNA reads TGTGCCAGCAGTTTATCATCGACAGGGGTTGAGCAGTACTTC.

This clonotype showed up just a few times. The chain uses TRBV12-3 or TRBV12-4 and TRBJ1-4; tentative D call: TRBD1 (6 bases). CDR3 length: 13 amino acids. V was pared by 7 bases and J by 8 bases, with 14 bases between. CDR3 nucleotide sequence: TGTGCCAGCACTCGTCAGGGGAACGAAAAACTGTTTTTT. Amino acid sequence: CASTRQGNEKLFF.

This chain links TRBV11-2 with TRBJ2-3; perhaps TRBD1 as D (5 bases). V lost 0 bases to trimming and J lost 2 bases, with 12 bases between them. Per germline, CDR1 SGHAT and CDR2 FQNNGV. CDR3 length equals 16 residues. The CDR3 DNA sequence: TGTGCCAGCAGCTTAGACTTGACAGAGATCACAGATACGCAGTATTTT. Translation gives CASSLDLTEITDTQYF.

The chain carries TRBV7-2 and TRBJ2-1; 11 nucleotides agree with TRBD2. V was pared by 2 bases and J by 5 bases, with 14 bases of the junction left unmatched. CDR1 is SGHTA and CDR2 is FQGNSA in the germline V gene. The CDR3 is 19 amino acids. Written as DNA, the CDR3 is TGTGCCAGCAGCTTATTACCGGGACTAGCGGAGACATGGAACAATGAGCAGTTCTTC. Translation gives CASSLLPGLAETWNNEQFF. The variable domain in full, with the rest retrieved from reference TRBV7-2 and TRBJ2-1, is GAGVSQSPSNKVTEKGKDVELRCDPISGHTALYWYRQSLGQGLEFLIYFQGNSAPDKSGLPSDRFSAERTGGSVSTLTIQRTQQEDSAVYLCASSLLPGLAETWNNEQFFGPGTRLTVL.